This passage covers 12 T cell receptor beta chains from one sample sequenced in a study of cytomegalovirus exposure and HLA in healthy donors. This PCR relied on a set of 60 Vbeta primers and 13 Jbeta primers. TCRdb keeps only in-frame clones here, not all; method: immunoSEQ multiplex PCR. This table has over 150,000 clones, about 80% appearing once. The sequencing input was PBMCs. The receptor source for this set is a man between 25 and 39 years old in good health and CMV-seropositive.

The chain has TRBV2 and TRBJ2-5; 7 bases agree with TRBD1. Trimming cost V 5 bases and J 4 bases; bases outside gene matches: 7. The CDR3 is made up of 14 amino acids. Germline CDR1 reads SNHLY; CDR2 reads FYNNEI. CDR3 loop: CASSSFRQGETQYF. In DNA form, the CDR3 reads TGTGCCAGCAGTTCTTTCCGACAGGGAGAGACCCAGTACTTC. Full variable domain (remainder filled in from reference TRBV2 and TRBJ2-5): EPEVTQTPSHQVTQMGQEVILRCVPISNHLYFYWYRQILGQKVEFLVSFYNNEISEKSEIFDDQFSVERPDGSNFTLKIRSTKLEDSAMYFCASSSFRQGETQYFGPGTRLLVL.

The rearrangement joins TRBV28 to TRBJ2-7, with D uncertain. Germline lookup yields CDR1 MDHEN and CDR2 SYDVKM. V lost 5 bases, J lost 4 bases, and 9 bases lay in between. The CDR3 sequence is 12 residues long. The CDR3 protein is CASSGVEYEQYF. CDR3 coding DNA: TGTGCCAGCAGTGGAGTCGAATACGAGCAGTACTTC. The full variable domain, with the rest looked up from reference TRBV28 and TRBJ2-7, is DVKVTQSSRYLVKRTGEKVFLECVQDMDHENMFWYRQDPGLGLRLIYFSYDVKMKEKGDIPEGYSVSREKKERFSLILESASTNQTSMYLCASSGVEYEQYFGPGTRLTVT.

V usage is TRBV21-1 and J usage is TRBJ2-1; the D call in the table, TRBD2, was not verified against the DNA. TRBV21-1 is marked as a pseudogene. This CDR3 region has 18 residues. CDR3 sequence (DNA): TGTGCCAGGGGGAGGCTAGCGGGAGGATGTGGGCTCTACAATGAGCAGTTCTTC. As protein: CARGRLAGGCGLYNEQFF.

This clone was counted between two and nine times. The V gene is TRBV15, the J gene TRBJ1-2; the match to TRBD1 covers 8 bases. Germline lookup yields CDR1 LNHNV and CDR2 YYDKDF (reference sequence). The V gene end was trimmed by 0 bases and the J gene end by 12 bases; junction bases not matched to a gene: 6. This CDR3 is built from 13 residues. CDR3 coding DNA: TGTGCCACCAGCAGAGATCCCGCAGGGGGCAACACCTTC. As protein: CATSRDPAGGNTF.

The rearrangement uses TRBV7-9 and TRBJ2-1; 10 bases fit TRBD1. V was clipped by 5 bases and J by 7 bases; unmatched bases: 8. Germline V CDR1 and CDR2: SEHNR, FQNEAQ (reference sequence). The CDR3 contains 15 residues. The CDR3 protein is CASSHRDRGPNEQFF. CDR3 nucleotide sequence: TGTGCCAGCAGCCACCGGGACAGGGGACCAAATGAGCAGTTCTTC.

The V gene is TRBV19, the J gene TRBJ2-1, with TRBD2 matching over 7 bases. This CDR3 spans 14 amino acids. Germline V lookup: CDR1 LNHDA, CDR2 SQIVND (reference sequence). The V segment lost 11 bases and the J segment 2 bases; nucleotides outside the gene matches: 9. DNA of the CDR3: TGTGCCTCCAGGAACGGGGGGACCTACAATGAGCAGTTCTTC. It encodes CASRNGGTYNEQFF.

This rearrangement joins TRBV30 to TRBJ1-3; 10 bases agree with TRBD1. Trimming removed 3 bases from V and 0 bases from J; junction bases left unmatched: 5. The CDR3 spans 16 residues. CDR1 and CDR2 (germline): GTSNPN, SVGIG (reference sequence). CDR3 amino acids: CAWSGGQGISGNTIYF. Here the CDR3 DNA reads TGTGCCTGGAGCGGGGGACAGGGGATCTCTGGAAACACCATATATTTT.

The CDR3 DNA follows: TGTGCCAGCAGGTCAGGGCTGAACACTGAAGCTTTCTTT. It specifies CASRSGLNTEAFF. This chain connects TRBV2 to TRBJ1-1, with D perhaps matching TRBD1 (5 bases). Germline loops: CDR1 SNHLY, CDR2 FYNNEI. The CDR3 contains 13 residues. V was shortened by 6 bases and J by 0 bases, with 8 bases between the two germline ends. Full variable domain (outside the CDR3, taken from reference TRBV2 and TRBJ1-1): EPEVTQTPSHQVTQMGQEVILRCVPISNHLYFYWYRQILGQKVEFLVSFYNNEISEKSEIFDDQFSVERPDGSNFTLKIRSTKLEDSAMYFCASRSGLNTEAFFGQGTRLTVV.

The V gene is TRBV7-9, the J gene TRBJ1-3; D gene ambiguous. V was clipped by 5 bases and J by 2 bases, with 10 bases between them. The CDR3 is 14 amino acids. The V gene's germline CDR1 is SEHNR and CDR2 FQNEAQ (reference sequence). The CDR3 is CASSPLAPGNTIYF. As DNA, the CDR3 is TGTGCCAGCAGCCCCCTGGCCCCTGGAAACACCATATATTTT.

V usage is TRBV11-3 and J usage is TRBJ2-4; 8 bases agree with TRBD2. There are 15 residues in the CDR3. Germline V gives CDR1 SGHNT, CDR2 YENEEA. V shed 4 bases, J shed 5 bases, and the junction held 7 bases outside the gene matches. The CDR3 DNA follows: TGTGCCAGCAGCTCTCCCGGGGGGGCCCAAAACATTCAGTACTTC. This gives the protein CASSSPGGAQNIQYF.

A few counts support this clone. The V and J genes are TRBV5-4 and TRBJ2-7, with 7 bases matching TRBD1. The CDR3 has 13 amino acids. Germline loops: CDR1 SGHNT, CDR2 YYREEE (reference sequence). Trimming removed 3 bases from V and 3 bases from J; junction bases left unmatched: 3. The CDR3 sequence: CASSSAGGYEQYF. The DNA for the CDR3 is TGTGCCAGCAGCTCAGCAGGGGGCTACGAGCAGTACTTC.

This rearrangement joins TRBV7-8 to TRBJ1-2, with a weak D call TRBD1 (6 bases). Trimming shortened V by 2 bases and J by 3 bases, and 10 bases separated the two germline ends. This CDR3 contains 14 residues. CDR1 is SGHVS, CDR2 FQNEAQ, per germline. Here the CDR3 DNA reads TGTGCCAGCAGCTTAAGTCAGGGGCACTATGGCTACACCTTC. This encodes CASSLSQGHYGYTF.